The rows below give T cell receptor beta chains drawn from one sample of a study of T cell responses to AZD1222 COVID-19 vaccine. Profiled with immunoSEQ multiplex PCR; TCRdb holds only in-frame clones, not every one. Found here are 150,000 to 200,000 clones, just over 90% of them singletons; the top ten hold approximately 1.4%. Sample: peripheral blood, taken on day 0 of AZD1222 vaccination. The source of these receptors is an adult in good health. The CDR3 runs from the conserved cysteine through the conserved F or W. The D gene is left open where the match is weak. Part of the rows lack a size; the others show once, few, many or a class for expanded clones.

cdr3_aa: CASSDGTSGGADTQYF
cdr3_nt: TGTGCCAGCAGTGACGGTACTAGCGGGGGGGCTGATACGCAGTATTTT
d_call: TRBD2
j_call: TRBJ2-3
clone_size: .
v_call: TRBV6-4

cdr3_aa: CAWSQTSGYLEQYF
cdr3_nt: TGTGCCTGGAGTCAGACTAGCGGGTACTTAGAGCAGTACTTC
d_call: TRBD2
j_call: TRBJ2-7
clone_size: .
v_call: TRBV30

cdr3_aa: CASSFWRRASGNTIYF
cdr3_nt: TGTGCCAGCAGCTTTTGGCGCAGGGCCTCTGGAAACACCATATATTTT
d_call: .
j_call: TRBJ1-3
clone_size: .
v_call: TRBV11-2

cdr3_aa: CASSPTSGGASEQFF
cdr3_nt: TGTGCCAGCAGCCCAACTAGCGGGGGGGCTTCTGAGCAGTTCTTC
d_call: TRBD2
j_call: TRBJ2-1
clone_size: .
v_call: TRBV11-2

cdr3_aa: CASSSNTGGLSEKLFF
cdr3_nt: TGTGCCAGCAGCTCCAATACCGGGGGCTTGAGTGAAAAACTGTTTTTT
d_call: .
j_call: TRBJ1-4
clone_size: .
v_call: TRBV7-2

cdr3_aa: CASSSGQGNTIYF
cdr3_nt: TGCGCCAGCAGTTCGGGACAGGGGAACACCATATATTTT
d_call: TRBD1
j_call: TRBJ1-3
clone_size: .
v_call: TRBV5-1

cdr3_aa: CASSLDQNSPLHF
cdr3_nt: TGTGCCAGCAGCTTGGATCAAAATTCACCCCTCCACTTT
d_call: .
j_call: TRBJ1-6
clone_size: .
v_call: TRBV7-2

cdr3_aa: CASSLRGSSYNEQFF
cdr3_nt: TGTGCCAGCAGCTTAAGGGGCAGTTCCTACAATGAGCAGTTCTTC
d_call: .
j_call: TRBJ2-1
clone_size: once
v_call: TRBV7-9

cdr3_aa: CASSRLSGNTIYF
cdr3_nt: TGTGCCAGCAGCCGACTCTCTGGAAACACCATATATTTT
d_call: .
j_call: TRBJ1-3
clone_size: .
v_call: TRBV3-1/TRBV3-2

cdr3_aa: CASSPRTGSSYNEQFF
cdr3_nt: TGTGCCAGCAGCCCCCGGACAGGGAGCTCCTACAATGAGCAGTTCTTC
d_call: TRBD1
j_call: TRBJ2-1
clone_size: .
v_call: TRBV3-1/TRBV3-2